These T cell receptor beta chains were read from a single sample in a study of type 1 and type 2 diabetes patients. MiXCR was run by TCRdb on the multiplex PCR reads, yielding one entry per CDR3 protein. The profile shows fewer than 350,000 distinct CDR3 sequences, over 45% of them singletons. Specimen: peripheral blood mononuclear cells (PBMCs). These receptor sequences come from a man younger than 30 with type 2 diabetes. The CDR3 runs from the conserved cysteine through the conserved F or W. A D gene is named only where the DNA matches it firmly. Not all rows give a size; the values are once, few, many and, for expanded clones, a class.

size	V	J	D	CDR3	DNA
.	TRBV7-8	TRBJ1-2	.	CASSLGAARGGYTF	TGTGCCAGCAGCTTAGGAGCCGCCAGGGGTGGCTACACCTTC
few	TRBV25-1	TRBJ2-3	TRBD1	CASSEYSGRQGETDTQYF	TGTGCCAGCAGTGAATATTCGGGTAGGCAGGGGGAAACAGATACGCAGTATTTT
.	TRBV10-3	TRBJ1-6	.	CAISPIGQRRNSPLHF	TGTGCCATCAGCCCTATTGGACAGAGGAGAAATTCACCCCTCCACTTT
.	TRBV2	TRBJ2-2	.	CASSVQVGELFF	TGTGCCAGCAGCGTACAGGTCGGGGAGCTGTTTTTT
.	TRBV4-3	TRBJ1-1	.	CASSRDSGGISNTEAFF	TGCGCCAGCAGCCGAGATTCAGGTGGGATTTCGAACACTGAAGCTTTCTTT
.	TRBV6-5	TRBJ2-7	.	CASSYSRTEGEQYF	TGTGCCAGCAGTTACTCGAGGACAGAGGGCGAGCAGTACTTC
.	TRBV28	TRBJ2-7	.	CASSPHSTVSYEQYF	TGTGCCAGCAGTCCCCACTCGACAGTCTCCTACGAGCAGTACTTC
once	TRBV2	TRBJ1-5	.	CASTRGGNQPQHF	TGTGCCAGCACCAGGGGAGGGAATCAGCCCCAGCATTTT
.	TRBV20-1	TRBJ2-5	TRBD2	CSARGSGEETQYF	TGCAGTGCTAGAGGAAGCGGGGAAGAGACCCAGTACTTC
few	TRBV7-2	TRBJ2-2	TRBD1	CASRRDRVSGELFF	TGTGCCAGCAGACGAGACAGGGTATCCGGGGAGCTGTTTTTT
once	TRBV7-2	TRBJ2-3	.	CASSPDGGRRGDTQYF	TGTGCCAGCAGCCCGGATGGGGGCCGCAGGGGAGATACGCAGTATTTT
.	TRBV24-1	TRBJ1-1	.	CATCDSRAGRGTEAFF	TGTGCCACCTGTGATTCCAGGGCTGGAAGAGGCACTGAAGCTTTCTTT
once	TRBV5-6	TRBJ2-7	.	CASGSIRVRSVEQYF	TGTGCCAGCGGCTCTATACGGGTCAGATCGGTAGAGCAGTACTTC
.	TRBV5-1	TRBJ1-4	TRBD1	CASSLGQGHNEKLFF	TGCGCCAGCAGCTTGGGACAGGGACACAATGAAAAACTGTTTTTT
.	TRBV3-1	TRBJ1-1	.	CASSQRVTTEAFF	TGTGCCAGCAGCCAGCGGGTTACCACTGAAGCTTTCTTT
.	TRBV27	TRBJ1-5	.	CASSLRGTLLRQPQHF	TGTGCCAGCAGTTTACGTGGGACACTTTTGCGCCAGCCCCAGCATTTT
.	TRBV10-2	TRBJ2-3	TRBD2	CASSATGTSGFSTDTQYF	TGCGCCAGCAGTGCAACCGGGACTAGCGGGTTTAGCACAGATACGCAGTATTTT
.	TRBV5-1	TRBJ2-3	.	CASSGISGTDTQYF	TGCGCCAGCAGCGGAATTAGCGGCACAGATACGCAGTATTTT
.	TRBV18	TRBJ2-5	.	CASSPPRQGETQYF	TGTGCCAGCTCACCACCTCGGCAGGGAGAGACCCAGTACTTC
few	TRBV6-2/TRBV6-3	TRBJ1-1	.	CASKGSGTGNTEAFF	TGTGCCAGCAAGGGTTCAGGTACGGGGAACACTGAAGCTTTCTTT
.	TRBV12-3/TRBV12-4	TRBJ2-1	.	CATLKRRDGPYNEQFF	TGTGCCACCCTCAAGCGTAGGGACGGGCCCTACAATGAGCAGTTCTTC
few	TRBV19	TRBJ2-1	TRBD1	CASSIAQGQIYNEQFF	TGTGCCAGTAGTATAGCCCAGGGACAGATCTACAATGAGCAGTTCTTC
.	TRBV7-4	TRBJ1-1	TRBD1	CASSSRDRDVAFF	TGTGCCAGCAGCTCCCGGGACAGGGACGTAGCTTTCTTT
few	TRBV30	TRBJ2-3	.	CAWTGVADTQYF	TGTGCCTGGACGGGGGTCGCAGATACGCAGTATTTT
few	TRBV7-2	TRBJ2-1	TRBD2	CASSLATSGYNEQFF	TGTGCCAGCAGCTTAGCGACTAGCGGGTACAATGAGCAGTTCTTC
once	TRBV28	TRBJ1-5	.	CASSPPGGGEDQPQHF	TGTGCCAGCAGTCCGCCTGGGGGAGGGGAGGATCAGCCCCAGCATTTT
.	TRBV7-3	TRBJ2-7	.	CASSLRDGYEQYF	TGTGCCAGCAGCTTAAGGGACGGCTACGAGCAGTACTTC
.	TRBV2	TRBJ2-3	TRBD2	CASRPGLAGGTSTDTQYF	TGTGCCAGCAGGCCGGGACTAGCGGGAGGCACTAGCACAGATACGCAGTATTTT
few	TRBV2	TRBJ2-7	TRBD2	CASRWGEGHYEQYF	TGTGCCAGCAGGTGGGGGGAGGGCCACTACGAGCAGTACTTC
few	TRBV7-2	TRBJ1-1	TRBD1	CASSLKQGTEAFF	TGTGCCAGCAGCTTAAAACAGGGGACTGAAGCTTTCTTT
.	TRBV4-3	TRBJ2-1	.	CASSQDLTHGSKASYNEQFF	TGCGCCAGCAGCCAAGATCTTACGCACGGGAGTAAAGCCTCCTACAATGAGCAGTTCTTC
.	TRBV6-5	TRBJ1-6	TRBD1	CASSEAGTGGSPLHF	TGTGCCAGCAGCGAAGCCGGGACAGGGGGTTCACCCCTCCACTTT
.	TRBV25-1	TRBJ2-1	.	CASTALRNNEQFF	TGTGCCAGCACGGCCCTTAGGAACAATGAGCAGTTCTTC
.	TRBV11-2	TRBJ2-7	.	CASSFLGASYEQYF	TGTGCCAGCAGCTTTTTAGGGGCCTCCTACGAGCAGTACTTC
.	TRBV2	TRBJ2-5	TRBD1	CASSQGANQETQYF	TGTGCCAGCAGCCAGGGGGCCAACCAAGAGACCCAGTACTTC
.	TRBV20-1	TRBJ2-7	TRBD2	CSAREGTSGTYEQYF	TGCAGTGCTAGAGAGGGGACTAGCGGAACCTACGAGCAGTACTTC
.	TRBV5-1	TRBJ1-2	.	CASSLGEGGYTF	TGCGCCAGCAGCTTGGGAGAGGGTGGCTACACCTTC
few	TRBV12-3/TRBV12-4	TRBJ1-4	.	CASSGRGTRNEKLFF	TGTGCCAGCAGTGGGCGGGGGACAAGAAATGAAAAACTGTTTTTT
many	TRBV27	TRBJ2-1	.	CASSLRGGPPNEQFF	TGTGCCAGCAGTTTAAGGGGGGGGCCTCCCAATGAGCAGTTCTTC
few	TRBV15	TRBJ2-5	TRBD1	CATRYPHGRQGQETQYF	TGTGCCACCAGGTATCCGCACGGACGACAGGGCCAAGAGACCCAGTACTTC